The next 26 T cell receptor beta chains were all read from a single sample in a study of cytomegalovirus exposure and HLA in healthy donors. Primers for the PCR totalled 60 Vbeta and 13 Jbeta. The method was immunoSEQ multiplex PCR; TCRdb's version includes in-frame clones alone and lacks a portion of them. The sample lists more than 90,000 clones, less than 70% occurring once. Sequenced: PBMCs. Every receptor here comes from a middle-aged man in good health and CMV-seronegative.

The count of this clone is one. J is TRBJ2-3 and V is TRBV4-2; 15 bases are a match to TRBD2. Germline CDR1 reads LGHNA; CDR2 reads YNFKEQ. There are 18 residues in the CDR3. The ends lost 4 bases at V and 2 bases at J; junction bases unmatched: 7. The CDR3 region has the DNA TGTGCCAGCAGCCCCGGACTAGCGGGGGGGCCGAACACAGATACGCAGTATTTT. Encoded protein: CASSPGLAGGPNTDTQYF.

This chain joins TRBV11-1 and TRBJ1-1, with a possible D match to TRBD1 (5 bases). Germline CDR1 SGHAT, CDR2 FQDESV (reference sequence). CDR3 length equals 14 residues. Trimming cost V 3 bases and J 3 bases, with 11 bases left between them. This CDR3 reads CASSLVGADTEAFF. The CDR3 DNA sequence: TGTGCCAGCAGCTTGGTTGGGGCGGACACTGAAGCTTTCTTT.

V usage is TRBV27 and J usage is TRBJ1-5; possibly TRBD1 for D (5 bases). Germline V CDR1 and CDR2: MNHEY, SMNVEV (reference sequence). The CDR3 runs 14 residues. Trimming left V 3 bases short and J 7 bases short, with 13 bases between. The CDR3 region is CASSFGREGQPQHF. CDR3 sequence (DNA): TGTGCCAGCAGTTTCGGCAGGGAAGGCCAGCCCCAGCATTTT.

The chain couples TRBV5-1 to TRBJ1-6; TRBD1 agrees at 9 bases. Trimming cost V 4 bases and J 9 bases; bases outside gene matches: 5. The CDR3 extends over 14 amino acids. In germline, CDR1 is SGHRS, CDR2 YFSETQ. Written as DNA, the CDR3 is TGCGCCAGCAGCAAGGGACAGGGCGGTTCACCCCTCCACTTT. Translation gives CASSKGQGGSPLHF.

The chain has TRBV4-2 and TRBJ2-1, with a possible D match to TRBD1 (5 bases). V lost 1 base and J 6 bases, leaving 13 bases between the germline ends. Germline assignment: CDR1 LGHNA and CDR2 YNFKEQ. The CDR3 is made up of 15 amino acids. CDR3 loop: CASSQVGDSSNEQFF. CDR3 in DNA: TGTGCCAGCAGCCAAGTAGGTGACAGTTCCAATGAGCAGTTCTTC.

This clone was observed a few times. The chain recombines TRBV6-5 with TRBJ1-2, with 10 bases identical to TRBD1. Germline V gives CDR1 MNHEY, CDR2 SVGAGI. V shed 5 bases and J 8 bases; nucleotides not matched to a gene: 8. The CDR3 is 14 residues long. The CDR3 nucleotides read TGTGCCAGCAGTCTGGGACAGGGGCCGGGGGGCTACACCTTC. This codes for CASSLGQGPGGYTF.

The gene calls are TRBV5-1 and TRBJ1-1, with TRBD1 matching over 7 bases. CDR3 length: 15 amino acids. V shed 4 bases and J 1 base; nucleotides not matched to a gene: 7. CDR1 is SGHRS and CDR2 is YFSETQ in the germline V gene. The DNA of the CDR3 is TGCGCCAGCAGCGTGACAGGGTTCGGGAACACTGAAGCTTTCTTT. Encoded protein: CASSVTGFGNTEAFF.

The chain links TRBV7-8 to TRBJ2-1; 11 bases are a match to TRBD1. This CDR3 is built from 15 residues. Germline V lookup: CDR1 SGHVS, CDR2 FQNEAQ. The V and J ends lost 5 bases and 7 bases, in that order; junction bases with no gene match: 7. The CDR3: CASSNSRDRGNEQFF. Written as DNA, the CDR3 is TGTGCCAGCAGCAATTCCCGGGACAGGGGGAATGAGCAGTTCTTC.

This clone was seen a handful of times. The chain carries TRBV5-6 and TRBJ1-1, with D possibly TRBD1 on 6 matching bases. The CDR3 has 17 residues. The V end was cut by 0 bases, the J end by 0 bases, with 15 bases between. Germline CDR1 is SGHDT and CDR2 is YYEEEE. CDR3 amino acids: CASSLGYRVRMNTEAFF. DNA of the CDR3: TGTGCCAGCAGCTTGGGGTACAGGGTTAGGATGAACACTGAAGCTTTCTTT.

This clone showed up just a few times. The chain uses TRBV10-3 and TRBJ1-4; D may be TRBD1 (6 bases). CDR3 length: 14 amino acids. CDR1 and CDR2 (germline): ENHRY, SYGVKD. V dropped 3 bases and J dropped 6 bases, with 11 bases sitting between them. CDR3 nucleotide sequence: TGTGCCATCAGTGACTCGGGGGGCGATGAAAAACTGTTTTTT. Translated, it gives CAISDSGGDEKLFF.

The rearrangement joins TRBV6-5 to TRBJ2-1, with 12 bases aligning to TRBD2. From germline, CDR1 is MNHEY and CDR2 SVGAGI. Trimming cost V 7 bases and J 5 bases; bases outside gene matches: 6. This CDR3 contains 15 residues. The CDR3, as DNA: TGTGCCAGCAAAGTAAGGACTAGCGGGAACAATGAGCAGTTCTTC. Amino acid sequence: CASKVRTSGNNEQFF.

The genes are TRBV9 and TRBJ1-1, with 11 bases matching TRBD1. The CDR3 has 15 amino acids. Germline V gene data show CDR1 as SGDLS and CDR2 as YYNGEE. J was trimmed by 5 bases and V by 0 bases; bases with no gene match: 3. The CDR3 loop is CASSVVGQGGTEAFF. The CDR3 DNA follows: TGTGCCAGCAGCGTAGTGGGACAGGGGGGAACTGAAGCTTTCTTT.

The V and J genes are TRBV11-3 and TRBJ2-7; a possible D gene is TRBD2 (6 bases). V was trimmed by 5 bases and J by 0 bases, leaving 11 bases between them. Germline CDR1 SGHNT, CDR2 YENEEA. The CDR3 loop spans 14 amino acids. CDR3: CASSPIADSYEQYV. CDR3 DNA sequence: TGTGCCAGCAGCCCAATAGCGGACTCCTACGAGCAGTACGTC.

The genes are TRBV7-2 and TRBJ2-3; 7 bases match TRBD2. V was clipped by 0 bases and J by 4 bases; unmatched bases: 7. The CDR3 runs to 16 residues. Germline V gives CDR1 SGHTA, CDR2 FQGNSA. The CDR3 DNA sequence: TGTGCCAGCAGCTTAGCCCCCCGCCTAGCGGCAGATACGCAGTATTTT. Translation gives CASSLAPRLAADTQYF.

This clone was counted only a few times. J is TRBJ1-6 and V is TRBV5-6, with 9 bases identical to TRBD1. This CDR3 region has 16 residues. In germline, CDR1 is SGHDT, CDR2 YYEEEE. Trimming at V came to 3 bases and at J to 7 bases, leaving 8 bases not matched to a gene. CDR3 residues: CASSSLDRGKNSPLHF. In nucleotides, the CDR3 is TGTGCCAGCAGCTCCTTGGACAGGGGTAAAAATTCACCCCTCCACTTT.

The chain couples TRBV4-3 to TRBJ1-6; D remains unclear. CDR1 LGHNA and CDR2 YSLEER come from the germline V gene. The CDR3 totals 15 residues. Between the trimmed V and J ends, which lost 4 bases and 8 bases, there was a span of 15 bases. The CDR3 sequence is CASSRRSSVDSPLHF. The CDR3 DNA reads as TGCGCCAGCAGCCGGAGATCGTCGGTCGATTCACCCCTCCACTTT.

CDR3 coding DNA: TGTGCCAGCAGCCCTGGGACAGGGCGGTTCGTAGAGACCCAGTACTTC. Residues: CASSPGTGRFVETQYF. This chain uses TRBV7-9 with TRBJ2-5, with 9 bases that match TRBD1. V lost 5 bases, J lost 4 bases, and 11 bases stayed unmatched. The germline V gene has CDR1 SEHNR and CDR2 FQNEAQ (reference sequence). This CDR3 has 16 residues.

The chain employs TRBV10-3 and TRBJ1-4, with a possible D match to TRBD1 (5 bases). Germline V lookup: CDR1 ENHRY, CDR2 SYGVKD. V lost 3 bases and J 0 bases, leaving 11 bases between the germline ends. The length of the CDR3 is 16 residues. The CDR3 DNA reads as TGTGCCATCAGTGATCCAGGGTTGTCAACTAATGAAAAACTGTTTTTT. It is translated as CAISDPGLSTNEKLFF.

For this clone: The same CDR3 can be traced to other DNA sequences in this sample. J is TRBJ2-5 and V is TRBV5-1; 7 bases map to TRBD2. V shed 0 bases, J shed 5 bases, and the junction held 4 bases outside the gene matches. The CDR3 consists of 14 residues. Germline CDR1 reads SGHRS; CDR2 reads YFSETQ. The CDR3 reads CASSLAGGGETQYF. DNA for the CDR3: TGCGCCAGCAGCTTGGCGGGGGGAGGGGAGACCCAGTACTTC. Full variable domain (remainder filled in from reference TRBV5-1 and TRBJ2-5): KAGVTQTPRYLIKTRGQQVTLSCSPISGHRSVSWYQQTPGQGLQFLFEYFSETQRNKGNFPGRFSGRQFSNSRSEMNVSTLELGDSALYLCASSLAGGGETQYFGPGTRLLVL.

This clone has more than one count but fewer than ten. The V and J genes are TRBV7-2 and TRBJ1-5, with a possible D match to TRBD1 (6 bases). Germline CDR1 reads SGHTA; CDR2 reads FQGNSA. This CDR3 comprises 15 residues. V lost 5 bases and J 6 bases, leaving 17 bases between the germline ends. CDR3: CASSLTSGVGQPQHF. CDR3 DNA sequence: TGTGCCAGCAGCCTTACCTCAGGGGTCGGTCAGCCCCAGCATTTT.

The chain couples TRBV7-2 to TRBJ1-1; D perhaps matches TRBD1 (5 bases). Trimming removed 6 bases at V and 1 base at J, with 9 bases between. Germline CDR1 and CDR2: SGHTA and FQGNSA. The CDR3 runs 13 residues. The CDR3 region is CASSWGGNTEAFF. The CDR3, as DNA: TGTGCCAGCAGTTGGGGGGGGAACACTGAAGCTTTCTTT.

V and J are TRBV10-1 and TRBJ2-1, with D perhaps matching TRBD1 (5 bases). Germline CDR1 reads WNHNN; CDR2 reads SYGVQD (reference sequence). The CDR3 covers 21 residues. Trimming shortened V by 2 bases and J by 4 bases, and 30 bases separated the two germline ends. CDR3 sequence: CASSEPPRELKPPALYNEQFF. The CDR3 coding sequence is TGCGCCAGCAGTGAGCCGCCCAGGGAATTGAAACCCCCCGCATTGTACAATGAGCAGTTCTTC.

The V and J genes are TRBV6-6 and TRBJ2-7; 7 nucleotides agree with TRBD2. CDR1 MNHNY and CDR2 SVGAGI come from the germline V gene (reference sequence). The CDR3 spans 16 residues. CDR3 DNA sequence: TGTGTCAGCAGTCTAAGGGGCGGGAGAATTTCCTACGAGCAGTACGTC. Protein sequence: CVSSLRGGRISYEQYV.

The chain combines TRBV5-1 with TRBJ1-5, with D possibly being TRBD1 (5 bases). Trimming stripped 0 bases from V and 7 bases from J, with 11 bases between. The germline CDR1 and CDR2 sequences are SGHRS and YFSETQ. The CDR3 loop spans 14 amino acids. The CDR3 nucleotides read TGCGCCAGCAGCTTGGAGGGGATGTGGCAGCCCCAGCATTTT. Protein: CASSLEGMWQPQHF.

V is TRBV28 and J is TRBJ2-2; unclear D gene. The CDR3 is 15 amino acids. Germline V CDR1 and CDR2: MDHEN, SYDVKM. Between the trimmed V and J ends, which lost 1 base and 1 base, there was a span of 7 bases. The CDR3 loop reads CASSLFVRNTGELFF. The CDR3 nucleotides read TGTGCCAGCAGTTTATTTGTCAGGAACACCGGGGAGCTGTTTTTT. Filled out from reference TRBV28 and TRBJ2-2, the complete variable domain reads DVKVTQSSRYLVKRTGEKVFLECVQDMDHENMFWYRQDPGLGLRLIYFSYDVKMKEKGDIPEGYSVSREKKERFSLILESASTNQTSMYLCASSLFVRNTGELFFGEGSRLTVL.

This chain links TRBV9 with TRBJ1-2; D uncertain. The CDR3 consists of 13 residues. The ends were cut back, 3 bases at V and 4 bases at J, with 10 bases in the middle. The V gene's germline CDR1 is SGDLS and CDR2 YYNGEE. The CDR3 sequence: CASSAWARYGYTF. CDR3 bases: TGTGCCAGCAGCGCCTGGGCCCGCTATGGCTACACCTTC.